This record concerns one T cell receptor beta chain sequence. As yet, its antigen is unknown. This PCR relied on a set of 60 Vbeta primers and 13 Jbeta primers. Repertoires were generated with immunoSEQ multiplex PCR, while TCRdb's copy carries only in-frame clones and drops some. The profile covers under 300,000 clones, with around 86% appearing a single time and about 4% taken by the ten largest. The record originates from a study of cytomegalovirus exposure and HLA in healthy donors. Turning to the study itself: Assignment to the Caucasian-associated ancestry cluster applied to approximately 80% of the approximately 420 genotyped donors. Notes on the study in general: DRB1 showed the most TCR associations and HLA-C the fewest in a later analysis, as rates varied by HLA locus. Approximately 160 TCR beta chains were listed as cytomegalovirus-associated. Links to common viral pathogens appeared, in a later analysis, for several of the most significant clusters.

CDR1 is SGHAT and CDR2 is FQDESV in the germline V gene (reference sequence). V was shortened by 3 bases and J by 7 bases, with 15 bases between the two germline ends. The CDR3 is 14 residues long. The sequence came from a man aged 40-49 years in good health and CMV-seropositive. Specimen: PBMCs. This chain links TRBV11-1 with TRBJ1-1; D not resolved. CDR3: CASSFSGNSREAFF. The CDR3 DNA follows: TGTGCCAGCAGCTTTTCCGGGAACAGCCGTGAAGCTTTCTTT.